This entry concerns a single TCR beta chain. As yet, its antigen is unknown. An even split of each subset's genomic DNA across several immunoSEQ plates was performed. Per the study methods: Junction-only sequences without quality scores were provided by ImmunoSEQ, so filtering was different. TCRdb's copy holds only in-frame clones and misses some; the assay was immunoSEQ multiplex PCR. V and J calls and clone size come straight from that table; D and trimming were deduced from the DNA. The table records about 480,000 clones, 79% of them present only once. This entry is derived from a study of shared clonotypes between healthy human individuals. Study outcomes and limitations: Having only a few donors restricted how much genetic and exposure-history diversity was captured.

The junction had 3 bases not matched to a gene; V was cut back by 2 bases and J by 2 bases. This CDR3 has 15 amino acids. Germline lookup yields CDR1 MNHEY and CDR2 SMNVEV (reference sequence). Nashville, Tennessee was home to all donors, each a Caucasian adult. V gene TRBV27 combines with J gene TRBJ1-3; 7 bases are shared with TRBD1. This receptor was taken from a woman aged 40 to 55 in good health. Some clones in this sample may be carry-over from other donors' samples. Sequenced input: PBMCs. The CDR3 here is CASSLGTDPGNTIYF. The CDR3 DNA reads as TGTGCCAGCAGTTTAGGGACAGATCCTGGAAACACCATATATTTT.